The 7 T cell receptor beta chains given below trace back to one sample, sequenced in a study of blood T cells in healthy people across ages. With a J-beta primer mix and a sample-barcoded 5' primer, a second PCR ran about 7 to 12 cycles. TCRdb fed the 5' RACE reads into MiXCR, producing one record per CDR3 protein. The data contain over a million distinct CDR3 sequences, approximately 42% of them seen just once; the ten biggest clones take up 7.9%. Specimen: blood. The receptors originated from a woman aged 18-35 years in good health.

The CDR3 spells CSARVPGGYQETQYF. CDR3 nucleotides: TGCAGTGCTAGAGTCCCAGGGGGGTACCAAGAGACCCAGTACTTC. This sequence joins TRBV20-1 and TRBJ2-5, with D possibly being TRBD1 (7 bases). The CDR3 is 15 amino acids. The V and J ends lost 1 base and 0 bases respectively, with 12 bases between them. Germline V CDR1 and CDR2: DFQATT, SNEGSKA (reference sequence).

This clonotype showed up just a few times. The chain carries TRBV28 and TRBJ2-3; tentative D call: TRBD1 (6 bases). This CDR3 spans 15 amino acids. Germline V gene sequence: CDR1 MDHEN, CDR2 SYDVKM. The V end lost 5 bases, the J end lost 4 bases, and 16 bases lay between the germline ends. This chain's CDR3 is CASSQGWEAPDTQYF. CDR3 sequence (DNA): TGTGCCAGCAGTCAGGGGTGGGAAGCACCAGATACGCAGTATTTT. The variable domain in full, with the rest retrieved from reference TRBV28 and TRBJ2-3, is DVKVTQSSRYLVKRTGEKVFLECVQDMDHENMFWYRQDPGLGLRLIYFSYDVKMKEKGDIPEGYSVSREKKERFSLILESASTNQTSMYLCASSQGWEAPDTQYFGPGTRLTVL.

This clonotype was found once. This chain joins TRBV6-1 and TRBJ2-1; weak D call: TRBD2 (6 bases). CDR3 size: 16 residues. Germline CDR1 and CDR2: MNHNS and SASEGT. The germline V and J ends were trimmed by 5 bases and 6 bases, with 20 bases remaining between them. The CDR3 is CASSPNGGRGVNEQFF. Written as DNA, the CDR3 is TGTGCCAGCAGTCCAAACGGTGGGCGGGGCGTCAATGAGCAGTTCTTC.

This clonotype was counted a few times. The J gene is TRBJ2-5, the V gene TRBV20-1; 11 bases line up with TRBD2. The trim removed 7 bases at V and 4 bases at J, leaving 8 bases unmatched. This CDR3 comprises 14 residues. Germline V CDR1 and CDR2: DFQATT, SNEGSKA (reference sequence). The CDR3 nucleotides read TGCAGTGTTCACCGACTAGCGGGATCAGAGACCCAGTACTTC. Translated, it gives CSVHRLAGSETQYF.

CDR3 sequence (DNA): TGCGCCAGCAGCTTGTGGTTAGCGGGAGAAGGCGAGCAGTACTTC. Translated, it gives CASSLWLAGEGEQYF. The chain is built from TRBV5-1 and TRBJ2-5; 9 nucleotides align to TRBD2. The J call is uncertain, as TRBJ2-7 better fits the DNA end. The germline gives CDR1 SGHRS, CDR2 YFSETQ. There are 15 residues in the CDR3.

V gene TRBV12-3 or TRBV12-4 combines with J gene TRBJ2-1, with TRBD2 identical over 12 bases. The V gene end was trimmed by 5 bases and the J gene end by 8 bases; junction bases not matched to a gene: 7. The CDR3 sequence is 15 residues long. This CDR3 reads CASSPTSGSGYEQFF. The DNA of the CDR3 is TGTGCCAGCAGTCCGACTAGCGGGAGTGGATATGAGCAGTTCTTC.

This chain links TRBV20-1 with TRBJ2-3, with D perhaps matching TRBD1 (6 bases). The CDR3 length is 14 residues. Germline lookup yields CDR1 DFQATT and CDR2 SNEGSKA (reference sequence). The V and J ends lost 6 bases and 2 bases respectively, with 15 bases between them. In DNA, the CDR3 is TGCAGTGCCTCCAAGGGGGATCCCACAGATACGCAGTATTTT. Translation gives CSASKGDPTDTQYF.